This passage covers 8 T cell receptor beta chains from one sample sequenced in a study of blood T cell repertoires in COVID-19. Libraries were prepared by immunoSEQ multiplex PCR; TCRdb keeps only in-frame clonotypes and omits some of them. The data contain over 150,000 clones, approximately 86% of them seen just once; the ten biggest clones take up 2.5% to 3.5%. Sequences were obtained from peripheral blood. Every receptor here comes from a man aged 35-49 years with active or convalescent COVID-19.

V is TRBV7-3 and J is TRBJ2-3; 7 nucleotides line up with TRBD2. Germline V gene lookup returns CDR1 SGHTA and CDR2 FQGTGA. J was trimmed by 1 base and V by 3 bases; bases with no gene match: 7. The CDR3 has 16 residues. CDR3 DNA sequence: TGTGCCAGCAGCTTCCTTGGGGCGGGGGGCACAGATACGCAGTATTTT. This gives the protein CASSFLGAGGTDTQYF.

The chain carries TRBV5-4 and TRBJ2-7, with 8 bases identical to TRBD2. The V gene's germline CDR1 is SGHNT and CDR2 YYREEE (reference sequence). V lost 4 bases to trimming and J lost 0 bases; unmatched junction nucleotides: 6. The CDR3 contains 15 residues. The CDR3 nucleotides are TGTGCCAGCAGCCGGACTAGCCCTAGCTCCTACGAGCAGTACTTC. Its protein is CASSRTSPSSYEQYF.

The chain joins TRBV12-3 or TRBV12-4 to TRBJ2-7; 7 bases fit TRBD2. V lost 6 bases and J lost 3; bases outside the gene matches: 5. The CDR3 runs 13 residues. The DNA of the CDR3 is TGTGCCAGCAGACGGGGACTAATCTACGAGCAGTACTTC. Amino acids: CASRRGLIYEQYF.

With regard to this clone: Other DNA sequences in the same sample also yield this CDR3. The rearrangement joins TRBV5-1 to TRBJ2-5, with 9 bases lining up with TRBD1. CDR1 and CDR2 from the germline V gene are SGHRS and YFSETQ. Trimming at V came to 2 bases and at J to 2 bases, leaving 1 base not matched to a gene. CDR3 length: 14 residues. CDR3 nucleotides: TGCGCCAGCAGCTTAGGACAGGGGCAAGAGACCCAGTACTTC. Amino acids: CASSLGQGQETQYF.

The J gene is TRBJ1-5, the V gene TRBV18; no definite D call. Looked up from germline, CDR1 is KGHSH and CDR2 is LQKENI. The CDR3 sequence is 12 residues long. Trimming shortened V by 6 bases and J by 7 bases, and 10 bases separated the two germline ends. For the CDR3, the DNA is TGTGCCAGCTCCACCGCGGCGCAGCCCCAGCATTTT. This translates into CASSTAAQPQHF. The full variable domain, in which reference TRBV18 and TRBJ1-5 provide the parts outside the CDR3, is NAGVMQNPRHLVRRRGQEARLRCSPMKGHSHVYWYRQLPEEGLKFMVYLQKENIIDESGMPKERFSAEFPKEGPSILRIQQVVRGDSAAYFCASSTAAQPQHFGDGTRLSIL.

V gene TRBV28 combines with J gene TRBJ1-5; TRBD1 might be the D (6 bases). Trimming left V 7 bases short and J 3 bases short, with 13 bases between. Germline-derived CDR1 and CDR2 are MDHEN and SYDVKM. This CDR3 region has 14 residues. For the CDR3, the DNA is TGTGCCAGCACACTGAGACAGGTCAATCAGCCCCAGCATTTT. It codes for CASTLRQVNQPQHF.

The V gene is TRBV3-1 (or the pseudogene TRBV3-2), the J gene TRBJ1-5; no firm D call. Germline lookup yields CDR1 LGHDT and CDR2 YNNKEL (reference sequence). The CDR3 has 14 residues. Trimming pared 1 base from V and 2 bases from J, leaving 6 bases between. CDR3: CASSQAPGNQPQHF. The CDR3 nucleotides read TGTGCCAGCAGCCAAGCTCCGGGCAATCAGCCCCAGCATTTT.

Here the CDR3 DNA reads TGTGCCAGCAGCCAAGATCGCCTAGCGAGTGGCACCGGGGAGCTGTTTTTT. It encodes CASSQDRLASGTGELFF. The chain joins TRBV3-1 (or the pseudogene TRBV3-2) to TRBJ2-2; tentative D call: TRBD2 (6 bases). The CDR3 has 17 amino acids. Germline CDR1 is LGHDT and CDR2 is YNNKEL (reference sequence). The V gene lost 0 bases and the J gene lost 4 bases, with 15 bases spanning the gap.